These 32 T cell receptor beta chains came from one sample sequenced in a study of blood T cells in healthy people across ages (dated by TCRdb to between 2015 and 2017). Library generation was performed with 5' RACE. Sequenced on an Illumina HiSeq 2500. The second PCR ran for roughly 7 to 11 cycles and used a J-beta primer mix along with a sample-barcoded 5' primer. In TCRdb, the public reads were trimmed at Q25 with fastp and aligned with MiXCR, with productive beta chains retained. A single entry per CDR3 protein holds the most common genes and DNA from its merged rows. For this sample the table gives roughly 900,000 distinct CDR3 sequences, of which about 28% were detected only once. Jointly, the top ten make up 17% of the sample. The specimen was blood. The receptor set was obtained from an elderly woman in good health.

This clonotype appeared a few times. V gene TRBV20-1 combines with J gene TRBJ1-4, with TRBD1 identical over 7 bases. The J segment lost 8 bases and the V segment lost 4 bases, leaving 13 bases of the junction unmatched. The length of the CDR3 is 15 residues. CDR1 DFQATT and CDR2 SNEGSKA come from the germline V gene (reference sequence). The CDR3 DNA follows: TGCAGTGCTACAACTAAGGACAGGTCCCGGGAAAAACTGTTTTTT. Translation: CSATTKDRSREKLFF.

As concerns this clonotype: Being one base from a much bigger clone, this may be a read error. This CDR3 is missing its conserved last phenylalanine or tryptophan, likely due to a read error. The chain couples TRBV7-2 to TRBJ2-1; 8 nucleotides agree with TRBD1. The V segment lost 6 bases and the J segment 4 bases; nucleotides outside the gene matches: 8. The CDR3 covers 15 residues. The V gene's germline CDR1 is SGHTA and CDR2 FQGNSA. CDR3 in DNA: TGTGCCAGCAGTTCGGACAGGGCTCAGTACAATGAGCAGTTCGTC. This translates into CASSSDRAQYNEQFV.

The genes are TRBV27 and TRBJ1-5; D gene ambiguous. Trimming cost V 7 bases and J 3 bases, with 13 bases left between them. Germline loops: CDR1 MNHEY, CDR2 SMNVEV (reference sequence). The CDR3 totals 14 residues. The DNA of the CDR3 is TGTGCCAGCAAGAGGACCCTAGACAATCAGCCCCAGCATTTT. This gives the protein CASKRTLDNQPQHF.

This clonotype was seen repeatedly, ten times or more. This chain joins TRBV6-5 and TRBJ2-6, with D tentatively TRBD1 or TRBD2 (5 bases each). The CDR3 is made up of 18 amino acids. Between the trimmed V and J ends, which lost 1 base and 0 bases, there was a span of 13 bases. In germline, CDR1 is MNHEY, CDR2 SVGAGI. The CDR3 region has the DNA TGTGCCAGCAGTTACTTGTCGGGGCCTAGCTCTGGGGCCAACGTCCTGACTTTC. Amino acid sequence: CASSYLSGPSSGANVLTF.

Details on this clonotype: Compared with germline, one end of the junction differs, possibly owing to a read error. V usage is TRBV6-5 and J usage is TRBJ2-1; TRBD1 is a possible D gene (6 bases). This CDR3 is 15 amino acids long. The germline CDR1 and CDR2 sequences are MNHEY and SVGAGI. The CDR3 DNA follows: TGCGCCGGCAGTCGAACAGGGTTGGGCGGGAATGAGCAGTTCTTC. It is translated as CAGSRTGLGGNEQFF.

Note on this clonotype: A read error is possible here, since a much larger clone lies one base away. The gene calls are TRBV4-3 and TRBJ2-1, with TRBD1 matching 9 bases. Germline CDR1 is LGHNA and CDR2 is YSLEER. This CDR3 has 15 amino acids. The CDR3 DNA reads TGCGCCAGCAGCCCCGGGGACAGGGATTACAATGAGCGGTTCTTC. This gives the protein CASSPGDRDYNERFF.

This clonotype was detected many times. The rearrangement joins TRBV4-2 to TRBJ2-1; 12 bases map to TRBD2. The germline gives CDR1 LGHNA, CDR2 YNFKEQ. There are 17 residues in the CDR3. V dropped 4 bases and J dropped 0; count of bases not matched to a gene: 4. As DNA, the CDR3 is TGTGCCAGCAGCCTCACTAGCGGGGGGCCCTCCTACAATGAGCAGTTCTTC. It specifies CASSLTSGGPSYNEQFF.

This clonotype showed up many times. V is TRBV6-7 and J is TRBJ2-1; maybe TRBD2 (6 bases). TRBV6-7 is assigned to the ORF class and has an uncertain function. Trimming stripped 10 bases from V and 5 bases from J, with 15 bases between. The CDR3 has 13 amino acids. Here the CDR3 reads CATARWEDNEQFF. The CDR3, as DNA: TGTGCCACCGCCCGCTGGGAGGACAATGAGCAGTTCTTC.

V gene TRBV3-1 combines with J gene TRBJ2-1, with 8 bases fitting TRBD1. V shed 4 bases and J 6 bases; nucleotides not matched to a gene: 8. Germline lookup yields CDR1 LGHDT and CDR2 YNNKEL (reference sequence). The CDR3 runs 15 residues. Here the CDR3 reads CASSPRTGSGNEQFF. CDR3 nucleotide sequence: TGTGCCAGCAGCCCTCGGACAGGGAGTGGCAATGAGCAGTTCTTC.

This clonotype was counted a few times. The chain links TRBV5-1 to TRBJ1-2; D not resolved. CDR3 size: 15 residues. V lost 4 bases and J 5 bases, leaving 18 bases between the germline ends. CDR1 SGHRS and CDR2 YFSETQ come from the germline V gene. The CDR3 spells CASSSVPIAGYGYTF. The CDR3 bases are TGCGCCAGCAGCAGTGTCCCCATAGCTGGGTATGGCTACACCTTC.

This clonotype was observed many times. Sequence at one end of the junction differs from germline and may be a read error. V gene TRBV28 combines with J gene TRBJ2-7, with D possibly called TRBD1 or TRBD2 (5 bases each). CDR3 length: 16 amino acids. CDR1 and CDR2 from the germline V gene are MDHEN and SYDVKM. CDR3 in amino acids: CASSLFGTPGTYEQYF. In nucleotides, the CDR3 is TGTGCCAGTAGTTTATTTGGGACCCCCGGGACCTACGAGCAGTACTTC.

This clonotype occurred many times. The chain is built from TRBV29-1 and TRBJ2-5; 8 nucleotides align to TRBD1. The CDR3 runs 12 residues. From germline, CDR1 is SQVTM and CDR2 ANQGSEA. Trimming at V came to 7 bases and at J to 1 base, leaving 2 bases not matched to a gene. The DNA for the CDR3 is TGCAGCGGGACAGGGACCCAAGAGACCCAGTACTTC. Protein sequence: CSGTGTQETQYF.

The chain employs TRBV12-3 or TRBV12-4 and TRBJ2-1; 9 nucleotides agree with TRBD2. J gave up 4 bases and V 3 bases, and 13 bases lay outside the gene matches. The CDR3 covers 18 residues. CDR3: CASSFRASGRPDYNEQFF. The CDR3 region has the DNA TGTGCCAGCAGTTTTCGAGCAAGCGGGAGGCCCGATTACAATGAGCAGTTCTTC.

This clonotype has just a few counts. This chain links TRBV15 with TRBJ2-1; TRBD2 might be the D (5 bases). Germline loops: CDR1 LNHNV, CDR2 YYDKDF (reference sequence). V was clipped by 0 bases and J by 9 bases, with 15 bases between them. The CDR3 is 15 residues long. CDR3 loop: CATSRDRGSWSEQFF. CDR3 nucleotides: TGTGCCACCAGCAGAGATCGGGGTAGCTGGAGTGAGCAGTTCTTC.

This clonotype was observed many times. The chain recombines TRBV7-2 with TRBJ2-1; maybe TRBD1 (6 bases). Germline V gene sequence: CDR1 SGHTA, CDR2 FQGNSA. Trimming cost V 2 bases and J 2 bases, with 10 bases left between them. The CDR3 runs 15 residues. The CDR3 loop reads CASSLSPGAYNEQFF. The CDR3 region has the DNA TGTGCCAGCAGCTTATCTCCAGGGGCCTACAATGAGCAGTTCTTC.

The table lists this clonotype with a few counts. The gene calls are TRBV5-6 and TRBJ1-4; TRBD1 matches 8 bases. CDR1 and CDR2 (germline): SGHDT, YYEEEE. The trim removed 4 bases at V and 0 bases at J, leaving 5 bases unmatched. The CDR3 covers 16 residues. CDR3 region: CASSPRQGPTNEKLFF. CDR3 nucleotide sequence: TGTGCCAGCAGCCCTAGACAGGGGCCAACTAATGAAAAACTGTTTTTT.

In this sample, this clonotype turned up many times. This chain links TRBV7-6 with TRBJ2-7, with D perhaps matching TRBD1 (5 bases). The CDR3 has 12 residues. Trimming took 2 bases from V and 6 from J, leaving 8 bases between them. Germline V CDR1 and CDR2: SGHVS, FNYEAQ. The CDR3 protein is CASSLLGAEQYF. The CDR3 coding sequence is TGTGCCAGCAGCTTATTAGGGGCCGAGCAGTACTTC.

The table lists this clonotype with many counts. The chain joins TRBV20-1 to TRBJ2-1; 9 bases are shared with TRBD2. Germline-derived CDR1 and CDR2 are DFQATT and SNEGSKA (reference sequence). CDR3 length: 12 residues. Losses at the gene ends were 5 bases for V and 8 bases for J; bases not matched to a gene: 4. The CDR3 coding sequence is TGCAGTGCTCGGCTAGCGGGGTATGAGCAGTTCTTC. As protein: CSARLAGYEQFF.

In its sample, this clonotype was seen many times. The chain uses TRBV20-1 and TRBJ1-5, with 7 bases aligning to TRBD1. Germline lookup yields CDR1 DFQATT and CDR2 SNEGSKA (reference sequence). CDR3 length: 14 amino acids. The junction had 8 bases not matched to a gene; V was cut back by 5 bases and J by 4 bases. CDR3 protein: CSAETGDRNQPQHF. The CDR3 nucleotides are TGCAGTGCTGAAACAGGGGATCGGAATCAGCCCCAGCATTTT.

This clonotype was seen just once. The junction does not match germline at one end; this may be a read error. The chain combines TRBV7-3 with TRBJ1-2, with 7 bases identical to TRBD1. The CDR3 totals 14 residues. Germline loops: CDR1 SGHTA, CDR2 FQGTGA. The CDR3 coding sequence is TGCGCCAGCAGCCCTGCGGACAGGAGCTATGGCTACACCTTC. This gives the protein CASSPADRSYGYTF.

J is TRBJ2-1 and V is TRBV3-1; 12 nucleotides agree with TRBD2. Unmatched junction bases numbered 5, after V lost 1 base and J lost 10 bases. The CDR3 is made up of 15 amino acids. CDR1 and CDR2 (germline): LGHDT, YNNKEL (reference sequence). CDR3 in amino acids: CASSQGLAGGLEQFF. In DNA, the CDR3 is TGTGCCAGCAGCCAAGGGCTAGCGGGGGGGTTGGAGCAGTTCTTC.

V is TRBV29-1 and J is TRBJ2-1, with 8 bases that match TRBD1. V shed 8 bases and J 5 bases; nucleotides not matched to a gene: 11. The germline CDR1 and CDR2 sequences are SQVTM and ANQGSEA. The CDR3 is 14 amino acids. This CDR3 is CSMSRTGRNNEQFF. CDR3 bases: TGCAGCATGAGCAGGACAGGGAGGAACAATGAGCAGTTCTTC.

This clonotype appeared many times. The rearrangement links TRBV2 to TRBJ1-6; unclear D gene. The CDR3 contains 15 residues. The germline CDR1 and CDR2 sequences are SNHLY and FYNNEI. The ends were cut back, 4 bases at V and 0 bases at J, with 7 bases in the middle. The CDR3 here is CASSAGSSYNSPLHF. The DNA of the CDR3 is TGTGCCAGCAGTGCGGGGAGCTCCTATAATTCACCCCTCCACTTT.

Notes on this clonotype: A read error may be the cause here, since a much bigger clone is one base away. The chain combines TRBV20-1 with TRBJ2-5, with 15 bases that match TRBD2. Germline loops: CDR1 DFQATT, CDR2 SNEGSKA (reference sequence). The CDR3 consists of 17 residues. The ends lost 2 bases at V and 11 bases at J; junction bases unmatched: 15. CDR3 sequence reads: CSARKGTSGGRGNEQYF. DNA for the CDR3: TGCAGTGCTAGAAAGGGGACTAGCGGGGGGCGGGGGAATGAGCAGTACTTC.

This chain joins TRBV5-6 and TRBJ1-5, with D hard to call. The V and J ends lost 0 bases and 13 bases respectively, with 17 bases between them. Germline lookup yields CDR1 SGHDT and CDR2 YYEEEE. The length of the CDR3 is 14 residues. The CDR3, as DNA: TGTGCCAGCAGCTTGGGAGTGGGTACCCAGTCGCAGCATTTT. Its translation is CASSLGVGTQSQHF.

At least ten counts were recorded for this clonotype. This chain uses TRBV27 with TRBJ2-1; TRBD2 matches 10 bases. Germline assignment: CDR1 MNHEY and CDR2 SMNVEV (reference sequence). After removal of 4 bases from V and 2 bases from J, the junction contained 2 bases not matched to a gene. The CDR3 has 15 residues. The CDR3 sequence: CASSWSGGAYNEQFF. The CDR3 nucleotides are TGTGCCAGCAGTTGGAGCGGGGGGGCCTACAATGAGCAGTTCTTC.

This clonotype appeared many times. This chain joins TRBV3-1 and TRBJ1-2, with a weak D call TRBD1 (6 bases). The V end was cut by 1 base, the J end by 6 bases, with 12 bases between. This CDR3 is 14 amino acids long. CDR1 and CDR2 (germline): LGHDT, YNNKEL (reference sequence). The CDR3 DNA follows: TGTGCCAGCAGCCAAGGGTCAGGGGCGAATGGCTACACCTTC. Translating it yields CASSQGSGANGYTF.

CDR3 sequence reads: CASSPMLTGGEQYF. The CDR3, as DNA: TGTGCCAGCTCACCTATGCTGACAGGGGGCGAGCAGTACTTC. The V gene is TRBV18, the J gene TRBJ2-7, with TRBD1 matching over 9 bases. Germline-derived CDR1 and CDR2 are KGHSH and LQKENI. The junction had 6 bases not matched to a gene; V was cut back by 3 bases and J by 6 bases. The CDR3 loop spans 14 amino acids.

This clonotype was recorded at least ten times. The genes are TRBV20-1 and TRBJ1-5; a weak D match, TRBD1 (5 bases). CDR1 and CDR2 (germline): DFQATT, SNEGSKA (reference sequence). CDR3 length equals 14 residues. V lost 6 bases and J 3 bases, leaving 15 bases between the germline ends. The CDR3 coding sequence is TGCAGTGCCGGACCAACAGGCACCAATCAGCCCCAGCATTTT. Encoded protein: CSAGPTGTNQPQHF.

This clonotype has at least ten counts. CDR3 protein: CASSNGGPHQPQHF. DNA of the CDR3: TGTGCCAGCAGTAACGGGGGTCCGCATCAGCCCCAGCATTTT. J is TRBJ1-5 and V is TRBV12-3 or TRBV12-4; D possibly corresponds to TRBD1 (5 bases). The CDR3 contains 14 residues. Trimming cost V 5 bases and J 5 bases, with 13 bases left between them.

This clonotype appeared many times. Written as DNA, the CDR3 is TGTGCCAGCAGTACAGACAGGGGTTTGCTGGCTGGGGCCAACGTCCTGACTTTC. Its translation is CASSTDRGLLAGANVLTF. The chain recombines TRBV27 with TRBJ2-6, with 8 bases identical to TRBD1. After removal of 5 bases from V and 2 bases from J, the junction contained 11 bases not matched to a gene. The germline V gene encodes CDR1 MNHEY and CDR2 SMNVEV (reference sequence). This CDR3 contains 18 residues.

The chain recombines TRBV7-6 with TRBJ1-6; 7 bases map to TRBD1. Germline assignment: CDR1 SGHVS and CDR2 FNYEAQ. The CDR3 has 16 amino acids. The V and J ends lost 5 bases and 6 bases, in that order; junction bases with no gene match: 10. CDR3 region: CASSRGTAKTNSPLHF. CDR3 in DNA: TGTGCCAGCAGCCGAGGGACAGCCAAAACTAATTCACCCCTCCACTTT.